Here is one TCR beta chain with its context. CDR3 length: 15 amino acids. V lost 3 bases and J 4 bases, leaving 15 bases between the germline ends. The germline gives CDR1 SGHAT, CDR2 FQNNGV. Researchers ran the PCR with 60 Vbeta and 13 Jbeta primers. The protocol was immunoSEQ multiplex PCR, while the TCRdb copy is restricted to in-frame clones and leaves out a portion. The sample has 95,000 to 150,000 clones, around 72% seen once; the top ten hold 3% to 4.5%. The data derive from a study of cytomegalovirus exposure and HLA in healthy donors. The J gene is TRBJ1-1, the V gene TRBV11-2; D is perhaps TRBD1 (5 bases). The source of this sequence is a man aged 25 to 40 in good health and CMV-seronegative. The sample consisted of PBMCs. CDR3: CASSFSGQAGTEAFF. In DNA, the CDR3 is TGTGCCAGCAGCTTCTCAGGGCAAGCGGGCACTGAAGCTTTCTTT.